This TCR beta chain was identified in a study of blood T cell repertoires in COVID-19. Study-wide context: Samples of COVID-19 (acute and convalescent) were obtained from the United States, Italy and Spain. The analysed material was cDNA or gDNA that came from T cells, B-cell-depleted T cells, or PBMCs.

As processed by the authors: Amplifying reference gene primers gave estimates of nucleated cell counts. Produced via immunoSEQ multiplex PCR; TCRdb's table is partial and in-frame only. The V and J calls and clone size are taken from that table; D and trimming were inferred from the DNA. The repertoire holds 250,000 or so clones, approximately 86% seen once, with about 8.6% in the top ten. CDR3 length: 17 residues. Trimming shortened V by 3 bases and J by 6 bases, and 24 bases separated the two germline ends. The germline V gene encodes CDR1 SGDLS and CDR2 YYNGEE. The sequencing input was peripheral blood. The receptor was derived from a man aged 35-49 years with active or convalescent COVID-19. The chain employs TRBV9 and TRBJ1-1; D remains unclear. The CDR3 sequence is CASSAGPSGLRSPEAFF. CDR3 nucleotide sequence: TGTGCCAGCAGCGCCGGCCCTTCGGGGTTACGGTCCCCTGAAGCTTTCTTT. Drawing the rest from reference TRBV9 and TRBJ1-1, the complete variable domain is DSGVTQTPKHLITATGQRVTLRCSPRSGDLSVYWYQQSLDQGLQFLIQYYNGEERAKGNILERFSAQQFPDLHSELNLSSLELGDSALYFCASSAGPSGLRSPEAFFGQGTRLTVV.